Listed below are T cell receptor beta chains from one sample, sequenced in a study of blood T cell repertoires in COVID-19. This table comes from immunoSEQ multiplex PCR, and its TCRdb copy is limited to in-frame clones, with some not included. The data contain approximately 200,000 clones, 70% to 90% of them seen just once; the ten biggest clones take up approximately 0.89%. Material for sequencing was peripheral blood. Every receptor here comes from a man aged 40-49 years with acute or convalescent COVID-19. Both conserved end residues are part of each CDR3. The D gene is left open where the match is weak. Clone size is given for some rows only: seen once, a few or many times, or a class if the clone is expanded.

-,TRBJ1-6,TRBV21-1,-,CASSTGRRDRGRPPLHF,TGTGCCAGCAGCACTGGGCGCCGGGACAGGGGAAGGCCACCCCTCCACTTT
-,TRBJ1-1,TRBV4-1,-,CASSRVQGYMNTEAFF,TGCGCCAGCAGCCGCGTCCAGGGCTACATGAACACTGAAGCTTTCTTT
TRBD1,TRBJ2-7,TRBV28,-,CASSRDRADEQYF,TGTGCCAGCAGTAGGGACAGGGCGGACGAGCAGTACTTC
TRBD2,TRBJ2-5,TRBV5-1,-,CASSLSGGTTQETQYF,TGCGCCAGCAGCCTTAGCGGGGGCACAACTCAAGAGACCCAGTACTTC
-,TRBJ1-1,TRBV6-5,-,CASSLATDRNTEAFF,TGTGCCAGCAGCCTCGCCACCGACAGAAACACTGAAGCTTTCTTT
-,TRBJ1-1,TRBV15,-,CATSRDRQRLMNTEAFF,TGTGCCACCAGCAGAGATCGACAGAGATTAATGAACACTGAAGCTTTCTTT
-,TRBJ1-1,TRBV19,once,CASSTPPGTEAFF,TGTGCCAGTAGTACGCCCCCCGGGACTGAAGCTTTCTTT
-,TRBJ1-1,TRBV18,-,CASSPRDSGGGMRTEAFF,TGTGCCAGCTCACCAAGGGACTCCGGAGGAGGCATGAGGACTGAAGCTTTCTTT
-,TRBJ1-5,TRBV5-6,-,CASSLGSQPQHF,TGTGCCAGCAGCTTGGGGAGTCAGCCCCAGCATTTT
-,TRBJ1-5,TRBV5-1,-,CASSLAGGSYQPQHF,TGCGCCAGCAGCTTGGCGGGGGGATCATATCAGCCCCAGCATTTT
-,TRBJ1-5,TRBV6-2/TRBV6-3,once,CASSYSRQLLGQPQHF,TGTGCCAGCAGTTACTCGAGACAGCTTTTGGGGCAGCCCCAGCATTTT
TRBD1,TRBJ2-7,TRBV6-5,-,CASSYGTGNYEQYF,TGTGCCAGCAGTTACGGGACAGGGAACTACGAGCAGTACTTC
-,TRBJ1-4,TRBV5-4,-,CASSLSGEQLFF,TGTGCCAGCAGCTTGTCGGGGGAACAACTGTTTTTT
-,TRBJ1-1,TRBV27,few,CASKFLGSNTEAFF,TGTGCCAGCAAATTTTTGGGCTCGAACACTGAAGCTTTCTTT
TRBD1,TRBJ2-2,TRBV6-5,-,CATFDRGNTGELFF,TGTGCCACTTTCGACAGGGGGAACACCGGGGAGCTGTTTTTT
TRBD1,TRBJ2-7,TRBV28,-,CASRRRQGRSTYEQYF,TGTGCCAGCAGACGGAGACAGGGGAGGAGCACCTACGAGCAGTACTTC
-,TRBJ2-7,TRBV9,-,CASSVAAGIAYEQYF,TGTGCCAGCAGCGTAGCAGCAGGGATAGCCTACGAGCAGTACTTC
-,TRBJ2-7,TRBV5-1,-,CASSLTGPAYEQYF,TGCGCCAGCAGCTTGACGGGTCCCGCCTACGAGCAGTACTTC
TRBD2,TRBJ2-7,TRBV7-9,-,CASSRGSGIYEQYF,TGTGCCAGCAGCCGGGGTAGCGGGATTTACGAGCAGTACTTC
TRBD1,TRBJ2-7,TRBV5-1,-,CASSSTGNYEQYF,TGCGCCAGCAGCTCGACAGGGAACTACGAGCAGTACTTC
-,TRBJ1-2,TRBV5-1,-,CASSLGGGNYGYTF,TGCGCCAGCAGCTTGGGGGGAGGGAACTATGGCTACACCTTC
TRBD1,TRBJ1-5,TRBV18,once,CASSLDRDGTQHF,TGTGCCAGCTCCCTGGACAGGGATGGGACCCAGCATTTT
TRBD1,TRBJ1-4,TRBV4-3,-,CASSQVGTGTNEKLFF,TGCGCCAGCAGCCAAGTTGGGACAGGGACTAATGAAAAACTGTTTTTT
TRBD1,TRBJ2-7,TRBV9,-,CASSPPGTVSGQYF,TGTGCCAGCAGCCCCCCCGGGACAGTCTCTGGGCAGTACTTC
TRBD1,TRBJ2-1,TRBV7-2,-,CASSTGTGNAYNEQFF,TGTGCCAGCAGCACCGGGACAGGGAACGCCTACAATGAGCAGTTCTTC
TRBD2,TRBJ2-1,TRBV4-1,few,CASSQRLAGGNNEQFF,TGCGCCAGCAGCCAGCGACTAGCGGGAGGAAACAATGAGCAGTTCTTC
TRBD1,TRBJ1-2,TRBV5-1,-,CASSLVPPGQAPNYGYTF,TGCGCCAGCAGCTTGGTCCCCCCGGGACAGGCCCCCAACTATGGCTACACCTTC
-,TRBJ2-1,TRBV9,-,CASSARSRESSYNEQFF,TGTGCCAGCAGCGCGAGGTCCAGAGAGAGCTCCTACAATGAGCAGTTCTTC
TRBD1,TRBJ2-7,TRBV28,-,CAADRTTYEQYF,TGTGCCGCGGACAGGACAACCTACGAGCAGTACTTC
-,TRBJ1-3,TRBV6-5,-,CASSTGPGAGNTIYF,TGTGCCAGCAGTACGGGCCCCGGGGCTGGAAACACCATATATTTT
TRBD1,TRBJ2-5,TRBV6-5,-,CASSSTGQARGTQYF,TGTGCCAGCAGTTCTACGGGACAGGCCCGAGGGACCCAGTACTTC
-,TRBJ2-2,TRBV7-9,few,CASSSRGSNTGELFF,TGTGCCAGCAGCTCTAGGGGCTCGAACACCGGGGAGCTGTTTTTT
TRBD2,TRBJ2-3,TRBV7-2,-,CASSLAASGRHTDTQYF,TGTGCCAGCAGCTTAGCAGCTAGCGGTAGACACACAGATACGCAGTATTTT
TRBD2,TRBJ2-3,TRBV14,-,CASSQGLAGGTDTQYF,TGTGCCAGCAGCCAAGGACTAGCGGGGGGCACAGATACGCAGTATTTT
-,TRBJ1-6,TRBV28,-,CASSLGAGEYSPLHF,TGTGCCAGCAGTTTAGGGGCAGGGGAGTATTCACCCCTCCACTTT
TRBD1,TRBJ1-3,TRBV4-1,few,CASSPPQGAPGNTIYF,TGCGCCAGCAGCCCGCCCCAGGGGGCGCCTGGAAACACCATATATTTT
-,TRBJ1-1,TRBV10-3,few,CAISDRENTEAFF,TGTGCCATCAGTGACCGAGAAAACACTGAAGCTTTCTTT
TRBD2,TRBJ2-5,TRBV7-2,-,CASSLAGLGLAIETQYF,TGTGCCAGCAGCTTAGCGGGGTTGGGACTAGCGATAGAGACCCAGTACTTC